Listed below are T cell receptor beta chains from one sample, sequenced in a study of OX40 agonist ivuxolimab in advanced cancers. Method: immunoSEQ multiplex PCR; TCRdb's copy keeps in-frame clones and lacks some. Of 52,000 or so clones detected, around 83% appear once; the ten largest clones hold approximately 0.61%. The specimen was CD4+ or CD8+ T cells sorted from blood, collected in a trial of the OX40 agonist ivuxolimab. The source is an adult with an advanced solid tumor such as melanoma, head and neck, liver or kidney cancer. CDR3s leave out the opening cysteine and the closing phenylalanine or tryptophan. D genes are given only for firm matches.

>-|TRBV18|TRBJ2-2
ASSRGTNTGELF
>TRBD1|TRBV5-1|TRBJ1-2
ASSLNRDSPGYT
>-|TRBV7-3|TRBJ1-1
ASSLTPEFKNTEAF
>-|TRBV5-6|TRBJ2-2
ASRMAHLNTGELF
>-|TRBV27|TRBJ2-5
ASSPRAGAQETQY
>TRBD2|TRBV6-6|TRBJ2-1
ASRTSARSEQF
>-|TRBV19|TRBJ2-3
ASSPQASSDTQY
>TRBD1|TRBV29-1|TRBJ2-3
SVVRGDTQY
>-|TRBV7-9|TRBJ1-4
ASSSRGSDEKLF
>-|TRBV28|TRBJ1-6
ASPRHIYNSPLH
>-|TRBV1|TRBJ2-7
TSSQETVRTSAYEQY
>TRBD2|TRBV18|TRBJ2-5
ASSPRGGEQETQY
>-|TRBV11-2|TRBJ1-4
ASSSLGQKGNEKLF
>-|TRBV18|TRBJ1-1
ASSPDSANTEAF
>TRBD2|TRBV2|TRBJ2-1
ATTGLANNEQF
>-|TRBV7-2|TRBJ1-4
ASSLGPEKLF
>TRBD2|TRBV5-6|TRBJ2-5
ASSQAGTSGLQETQY
>-|TRBV5-1|TRBJ1-4
ASSLAPVGRGNEKLF
>-|TRBV5-6|TRBJ2-5
ASSLRETQY
>TRBD2|TRBV6-5|TRBJ2-5
ASSYGPSGRGETQY
>-|TRBV19|TRBJ1-2
ASSMAVYGYT